Following are 5 T cell receptor beta chains from one sample sequenced in a study of T cell repertoires in cytomegalovirus infection. MiXCR, applied by TCRdb to the reads, yields one record per CDR3 protein. Of 95,000 to 120,000 distinct CDR3 sequences listed, over 30% were seen once; the top ten hold more than 35%. The antigens these receptors bind are not known. The sample in question was CD8+ T cells from cultured PBMCs, obtained from culture after CMV antigen stimulation. The source of these receptors is a human donor in good health (CMV status not recorded). Some clones in this sample may be carry-over from other donors' samples.

The J gene is TRBJ1-5, the V gene TRBV19; no reliable D call. The CDR3 is made up of 15 amino acids. The V gene lost 6 bases and the J gene lost 1 base, with 13 bases spanning the gap. Germline V lookup: CDR1 LNHDA, CDR2 SQIVND (reference sequence). This CDR3 reads CASRLRVESNQPQHF. The DNA for the CDR3 is TGTGCCAGTAGGTTGAGAGTGGAGAGCAATCAGCCCCAGCATTTT.

The chain couples TRBV12-3 or TRBV12-4 to TRBJ1-6; a possible D gene is TRBD1 (5 bases). The CDR3 has 14 residues. The V gene lost 6 bases and the J gene lost 4 bases, with 10 bases spanning the gap. The CDR3 reads CASSWGRYNSPLHF. DNA of the CDR3: TGTGCCAGCAGCTGGGGACGGTATAATTCACCCCTCCACTTT.

J is TRBJ2-5 and V is TRBV10-3; no definite D call. CDR1 and CDR2 (germline): ENHRY, SYGVKD. The CDR3 extends over 16 amino acids. Trimming took 0 bases from V and 3 from J, leaving 14 bases between them. The CDR3 DNA follows: TGTGCCATCAGTGAGTCGGAACTGGACCCCGAAGAGACCCAGTACTTC. This codes for CAISESELDPEETQYF.

The V gene is TRBV7-6, the J gene TRBJ2-7; D is undetermined. The V gene lost 4 bases and the J gene lost 3 bases, with 16 bases spanning the gap. CDR3 length: 15 amino acids. Germline-derived CDR1 and CDR2 are SGHVS and FNYEAQ. Here the CDR3 DNA reads TGTGCCAGCAGCTCGTTGAACACCGCGTTCTACGAGCAGTACTTC. Its protein is CASSSLNTAFYEQYF. Complete variable domain (other parts from reference TRBV7-6 and TRBJ2-7): GAGVSQSPRYKVTKRGQDVALRCDPISGHVSLYWYRQALGQGPEFLTYFNYEAQQDKSGLPNDRFSAERPEGSISTLTIQRTEQRDSAMYRCASSSLNTAFYEQYFGPGTRLTVT.

The chain is built from TRBV18 and TRBJ2-3; D might be TRBD1 (5 bases). The germline V and J ends were trimmed by 3 bases and 4 bases, with 17 bases remaining between them. From germline, CDR1 is KGHSH and CDR2 LQKENI. The CDR3 sequence is 16 residues long. CDR3 sequence (DNA): TGTGCCAGCTCACCGACAGACCCAGGGCCCCCAGATACGCAGTATTTT. It is translated as CASSPTDPGPPDTQYF. Together with reference TRBV18 and TRBJ2-3, the CDR3 gives the full variable domain: NAGVMQNPRHLVRRRGQEARLRCSPMKGHSHVYWYRQLPEEGLKFMVYLQKENIIDESGMPKERFSAEFPKEGPSILRIQQVVRGDSAAYFCASSPTDPGPPDTQYFGPGTRLTVL.